These 28 T cell receptor beta chains originate from one sample sequenced in a study of a mutant IDH1 vaccine in newly diagnosed glioma. The antigens for these receptors are not known. The data were produced by immunoSEQ multiplex PCR, yet TCRdb's version contains in-frame clones alone and is incomplete. The sample holds 40,000 or so clones, roughly 85% seen once. Time point defined: week 5, during vaccination. Vaccination used 300 ug of mutant IDH1 20-mer peptide per dose, with topical imiquimod. Sequenced here: PBMCs, sampled from a glioma patient whose treatment included an IDH1 peptide vaccine. These receptors originate from a man between 35 and 55 years old with glioma.

The chain joins TRBV7-2 to TRBJ2-7; TRBD2 matches at 9 bases. Trimming removed 5 bases from V and 4 bases from J; junction bases left unmatched: 9. Germline V lookup: CDR1 SGHTA, CDR2 FQGNSA. This CDR3 region has 15 residues. This chain's CDR3 is CASSQMPAGGYEQYF. CDR3 DNA: TGTGCCAGCAGCCAAATGCCTGCGGGAGGGTACGAGCAGTACTTC.

The genes are TRBV5-1 and TRBJ2-1; 9 bases are shared with TRBD1. Per germline, CDR1 SGHRS and CDR2 YFSETQ. V shed 0 bases and J 8 bases; nucleotides not matched to a gene: 6. The CDR3 sequence is 15 residues long. Here the CDR3 reads CASSLEGQGGHEQFF. CDR3 nucleotide sequence: TGCGCCAGCAGCTTGGAGGGACAGGGAGGACATGAGCAGTTCTTC.

The V gene is TRBV19, the J gene TRBJ2-7; no clear D gene. V shed 6 bases and J shed 3 bases, with 21 bases lying between them. The length of the CDR3 is 16 residues. Per germline, CDR1 LNHDA and CDR2 SQIVND (reference sequence). CDR3 DNA: TGTGCCAGTAGCCCCATCCATACCGGACGATACTACGAGCAGTACTTC. This translates into CASSPIHTGRYYEQYF.

The CDR3 loop reads CASSYDGTQKDQTQYF. CDR3 in DNA: TGCGCCAGCAGCTACGACGGGACGCAAAAGGACCAGACCCAGTACTTC. The chain carries TRBV5-1 and TRBJ2-5; tentatively, D is TRBD1 or TRBD2 (5 bases each). Germline V gives CDR1 SGHRS, CDR2 YFSETQ. V was clipped by 3 bases and J by 6 bases, with 21 bases between them. The CDR3 runs to 16 residues.

The CDR3 region has the DNA TGTGCCAGCAGTCCGCTAAACTTTGAGTCGGTTTACGAGCAGTACTTC. Translated, it gives CASSPLNFESVYEQYF. The chain carries TRBV27 and TRBJ2-7; D uncertain. The germline V gene encodes CDR1 MNHEY and CDR2 SMNVEV (reference sequence). The CDR3 is 16 amino acids. V was clipped by 5 bases and J by 4 bases, with 21 bases between them.

V and J are TRBV2 and TRBJ1-4; D might be TRBD1 (6 bases). Germline V gene data show CDR1 as SNHLY and CDR2 as FYNNEI. The germline V and J ends were trimmed by 7 bases and 4 bases, with 10 bases remaining between them. The CDR3 is made up of 13 amino acids. CDR3 nucleotide sequence: TGTGCCAGCAATGGACAGCTTAATGAAAAACTGTTTTTT. Translated, it gives CASNGQLNEKLFF.

V and J are TRBV4-2 and TRBJ1-5, with 9 bases aligning to TRBD1. Germline V gene sequence: CDR1 LGHNA, CDR2 YNFKEQ. V was clipped by 3 bases and J by 5 bases; unmatched bases: 8. CDR3 size: 16 residues. Here the CDR3 DNA reads TGTGCCAGCAGCCACTGGGGACAGGGTGGAGATCAGCCCCAGCATTTT. It is translated as CASSHWGQGGDQPQHF.

This clone is a singleton in its sample. The chain is built from TRBV6-1 and TRBJ2-3; 10 positions agree with TRBD2. CDR3 length equals 16 residues. CDR1 MNHNS and CDR2 SASEGT come from the germline V gene. J gave up 0 bases and V 2 bases, and 2 bases lay outside the gene matches. This CDR3 is CASSELAGESTDTQYF. The CDR3 DNA is TGTGCCAGCAGTGAACTAGCGGGAGAGAGCACAGATACGCAGTATTTT.

The sample holds a few counts of this clone. The gene calls are TRBV7-2 and TRBJ2-5, with TRBD1 as a possible D gene (7 bases). Germline CDR1 reads SGHTA; CDR2 reads FQGNSA. CDR3 length equals 15 residues. Trimming shortened V by 4 bases and J by 5 bases, and 17 bases separated the two germline ends. The CDR3 region is CASSSRRGRIETQYF. CDR3 coding DNA: TGTGCCAGCAGCTCCAGGAGGGGGCGGATTGAGACCCAGTACTTC. Combining the CDR3 with reference TRBV7-2 and TRBJ2-5 gives the whole variable domain GAGVSQSPSNKVTEKGKDVELRCDPISGHTALYWYRQSLGQGLEFLIYFQGNSAPDKSGLPSDRFSAERTGGSVSTLTIQRTQQEDSAVYLCASSSRRGRIETQYFGPGTRLLVL.

The chain uses TRBV19 and TRBJ2-2, with no clear D. CDR1 and CDR2 (germline): LNHDA, SQIVND (reference sequence). The CDR3 totals 15 residues. Trimming stripped 9 bases from V and 3 bases from J, with 17 bases between. The CDR3 loop is CASNPVAHYTGELFF. In DNA, the CDR3 is TGTGCCAGCAACCCGGTGGCCCACTACACCGGGGAGCTGTTTTTT.

The CDR3 DNA follows: TGCGCCAGCAGCTTGAGGGGTGGAAGTGAAAAACTGTTTTTT. Residues: CASSLRGGSEKLFF. This chain uses TRBV5-1 with TRBJ1-4, with D perhaps TRBD1 (5 bases). Trimming cost V 1 base and J 7 bases, with 11 bases left between them. CDR3 length: 14 residues. Germline CDR1 SGHRS, CDR2 YFSETQ.

The rearrangement joins TRBV19 to TRBJ1-2, with D perhaps matching TRBD1 (5 bases). Looked up from germline, CDR1 is LNHDA and CDR2 is SQIVND (reference sequence). The CDR3 runs 11 residues. V was clipped by 9 bases and J by 4 bases, with 9 bases between them. The CDR3 nucleotides read TGTGCCAGCGGACAATTCTATGGCTACACCTTC. It codes for CASGQFYGYTF.

This clone has a single count. This chain links TRBV4-2 with TRBJ1-1; D may be TRBD1 (5 bases). Germline V gives CDR1 LGHNA, CDR2 YNFKEQ. Trimming left V 0 bases short and J 3 bases short, with 11 bases between. The CDR3 has 15 residues. The CDR3 protein is CASSQDVGVDTEAFF. The CDR3 nucleotides read TGTGCCAGCAGCCAAGATGTAGGGGTAGACACTGAAGCTTTCTTT.

This chain uses TRBV2 with TRBJ2-7; either TRBD1 or TRBD2 may supply D (5 bases each). V was cut by 6 bases and J by 4 bases, with 16 bases left in between. The V gene's germline CDR1 is SNHLY and CDR2 FYNNEI. The CDR3 contains 14 residues. The CDR3 sequence is CASRGREYGYEQYF. CDR3 DNA sequence: TGTGCCAGCAGGGGCAGGGAGTATGGGTACGAGCAGTACTTC.

The V call is TRBV7-9, the J call TRBJ1-1; 7 bases agree with TRBD1. CDR1 and CDR2 from the germline V gene are SEHNR and FQNEAQ (reference sequence). This CDR3 is 18 amino acids long. Unmatched junction bases numbered 15, after V lost 1 base and J lost 4 bases. The CDR3 spells CASSLGGWRGRFRTEAFF. The CDR3 coding sequence is TGTGCCAGCAGCTTAGGAGGTTGGAGGGGGCGGTTTCGCACTGAAGCTTTCTTT.

The rearrangement links TRBV5-6 to TRBJ2-1; the D is unclear. The CDR3 is 16 residues long. From germline, CDR1 is SGHDT and CDR2 YYEEEE. V dropped 0 bases and J dropped 1 base, with 11 bases sitting between them. In nucleotides, the CDR3 is TGTGCCAGCAGCTTGGGACTCGAACTATCCTACAATGAGCAGTTCTTC. Encoded protein: CASSLGLELSYNEQFF.

The CDR3 reads CASSHPGQYEQYF. The CDR3 DNA is TGCGCCAGCAGCCACCCCGGACAATACGAGCAGTACTTC. The chain employs TRBV4-1 and TRBJ2-7, with a weak D call TRBD1 (5 bases). This CDR3 region has 13 residues. CDR1 is MGHRA and CDR2 is YSYEKL in the germline V gene. Trimming removed 3 bases from V and 4 bases from J, with 10 bases in between.

By share of the sample, this clone is medium-sized. CDR3 protein: CASTWGRVNEQYF. In nucleotides, the CDR3 is TGTGCCAGCACATGGGGCAGGGTGAACGAGCAGTACTTC. The chain joins TRBV7-9 to TRBJ2-7; D is possibly TRBD1 (5 bases). Germline V lookup: CDR1 SEHNR, CDR2 FQNEAQ (reference sequence). The V end was cut by 7 bases, the J end by 5 bases, with 15 bases between. CDR3 size: 13 residues.

The rearrangement joins TRBV7-3 to TRBJ2-3, with 9 bases aligning to TRBD1. Trimming cost V 5 bases and J 2 bases; bases outside gene matches: 5. There are 15 residues in the CDR3. CDR1 is SGHTA and CDR2 is FQGTGA in the germline V gene. The DNA of the CDR3 is TGTGCCAGCAGCCGGAGGACAGGGGTCACAGATACGCAGTATTTT. Translating it yields CASSRRTGVTDTQYF.

The chain recombines TRBV2 with TRBJ1-5; 7 nucleotides align to TRBD1. CDR3 size: 14 residues. Unmatched junction bases numbered 2, after V lost 2 bases and J lost 4 bases. Per germline, CDR1 SNHLY and CDR2 FYNNEI. The CDR3: CASSENRGNQPQHF. In nucleotides, the CDR3 is TGTGCCAGCAGTGAAAACAGGGGTAATCAGCCCCAGCATTTT.

This chain connects TRBV9 to TRBJ1-3; TRBD1 aligns across 7 bases. Germline CDR1 and CDR2: SGDLS and YYNGEE. V lost 4 bases and J lost 4; bases outside the gene matches: 8. The CDR3 consists of 15 residues. The chain's CDR3 is CASSSLQGYGNTIYF. The DNA for the CDR3 is TGTGCCAGCAGCAGCCTACAGGGGTACGGAAACACCATATATTTT.

The chain carries TRBV14 and TRBJ2-4, with D perhaps TRBD1 (5 bases). The CDR3 consists of 14 residues. The V gene lost 0 bases and the J gene lost 4 bases, with 7 bases spanning the gap. Germline CDR1 and CDR2: SGHDN and FVKESK. CDR3 residues: CASSQETAKNIQYF. The CDR3 nucleotides read TGTGCCAGCAGCCAAGAGACAGCGAAAAACATTCAGTACTTC.

By share, this clone ranks as medium-sized. The chain is built from TRBV9 and TRBJ1-5; 8 bases align to TRBD1. This CDR3 comprises 15 residues. Germline CDR1 is SGDLS and CDR2 is YYNGEE. Trimming took 0 bases from V and 4 from J; bases not matched to a gene: 3. CDR3 sequence: CASSVGTGGNQPQHF. The CDR3 DNA follows: TGTGCCAGCAGCGTAGGAACAGGGGGGAATCAGCCCCAGCATTTT.

V is TRBV6-1 and J is TRBJ2-7, with a possible D match to TRBD2 (6 bases). Trimming stripped 5 bases from V and 6 bases from J, with 8 bases between. This CDR3 has 11 residues. Germline CDR1 reads MNHNS; CDR2 reads SASEGT. CDR3 nucleotide sequence: TGTGCCAGCAGTCGGCGGGGCGAGCAGTACTTC. Protein product: CASSRRGEQYF.

The rearrangement joins TRBV7-3 to TRBJ2-7; the D is unclear. The CDR3 has 14 residues. Trimming took 5 bases from V and 2 from J, leaving 13 bases between them. Germline-derived CDR1 and CDR2 are SGHTA and FQGTGA. CDR3 nucleotides: TGTGCCAGCAGCCCCTACATGAGACCCTACGAGCAGTACTTC. This gives the protein CASSPYMRPYEQYF.

V usage is TRBV19 and J usage is TRBJ2-7; D remains unclear. V gave up 0 bases and J gave up 3 bases, with 6 bases separating them. From germline, CDR1 is LNHDA and CDR2 SQIVND (reference sequence). The CDR3 covers 13 residues. CDR3 bases: TGTGCCAGTAGTATAGATTTTTTCTACGAGCAGTACTTC. Its protein product is CASSIDFFYEQYF.

The chain recombines TRBV18 with TRBJ2-3; weak D call: TRBD1 (5 bases). Trimming pared 4 bases from V and 3 bases from J, leaving 11 bases between. Looked up from germline, CDR1 is KGHSH and CDR2 is LQKENI. CDR3 length equals 14 residues. CDR3 nucleotide sequence: TGTGCCAGCTCACTTCCTCCAGGGACAGATACGCAGTATTTT. This translates into CASSLPPGTDTQYF.

The CDR3 spells CASSLGGRQDQHF. The CDR3 nucleotides are TGTGCCAGCAGCTTAGGAGGACGACAGGACCAGCATTTT. The V call is TRBV7-8, the J call TRBJ1-5, with D possibly being TRBD1 (6 bases). Trimming took 1 base from V and 12 from J, leaving 13 bases between them. The CDR3 totals 13 residues. Looked up from germline, CDR1 is SGHVS and CDR2 is FQNEAQ.